The 19 T cell receptor beta chains below come from one sample, sequenced in a study of cytomegalovirus exposure and HLA in healthy donors. In the PCR, 60 Vbeta and 13 Jbeta primers were used. Clones were read by immunoSEQ multiplex PCR, and TCRdb kept only the in-frame ones, dropping some. The repertoire includes 96,000 or so clones, roughly 79% of them detected once, and under 3.5% sits in the top ten. Sequencing was done on a sample of PBMCs. All receptors come from a female donor in good health and CMV-seropositive.

This clone came up a few times. The chain links TRBV27 to TRBJ1-1; no reliable D call. There are 12 residues in the CDR3. Germline CDR1 is MNHEY and CDR2 is SMNVEV (reference sequence). Trimming pared 5 bases from V and 1 base from J, leaving 5 bases between. As DNA, the CDR3 is TGTGCCAGCAGTATGAGGAACACTGAAGCTTTCTTT. It is translated as CASSMRNTEAFF.

V gene TRBV19 combines with J gene TRBJ1-1, with D possibly being TRBD1 (5 bases). The CDR3 spans 15 residues. Germline V gene lookup returns CDR1 LNHDA and CDR2 SQIVND (reference sequence). Trimming shortened V by 5 bases and J by 0 bases, and 13 bases separated the two germline ends. DNA of the CDR3: TGTGCCAGTAGTCGGGGGGAGGGGTTGAACACTGAAGCTTTCTTT. Protein: CASSRGEGLNTEAFF. Together with reference TRBV19 and TRBJ1-1, the CDR3 gives the full variable domain: DGGITQSPKYLFRKEGQNVTLSCEQNLNHDAMYWYRQDPGQGLRLIYYSQIVNDFQKGDIAEGYSVSREKKESFPLTVTSAQKNPTAFYLCASSRGEGLNTEAFFGQGTRLTVV.

This clone was observed a single time. The gene calls are TRBV30 and TRBJ1-2; D is unclear. Germline assignment: CDR1 GTSNPN and CDR2 SVGIG (reference sequence). The length of the CDR3 is 13 residues. V was clipped by 0 bases and J by 5 bases, with 10 bases between them. The CDR3: CAWSVVHLYGYTF. CDR3 DNA: TGTGCCTGGAGTGTAGTTCACTTATATGGCTACACCTTC.

The V and J genes are TRBV25-1 and TRBJ2-7; TRBD1 matches 8 bases. The CDR3 has 13 amino acids. The trim removed 5 bases at V and 2 bases at J, leaving 2 bases unmatched. Per germline, CDR1 MGHDK and CDR2 SYGVNS. The CDR3 sequence is CASSPTGAYEQYF. CDR3 in DNA: TGTGCCAGCAGTCCGACAGGGGCCTACGAGCAGTACTTC.

This clone has more than one count but fewer than ten. The chain employs TRBV19 and TRBJ2-1, with TRBD2 as a possible D gene (8 bases). From germline, CDR1 is LNHDA and CDR2 SQIVND (reference sequence). The CDR3 runs to 15 residues. For the CDR3, the DNA is TGTGCGATCGGGAGGGGGCTAGCGGACTACAATGAGCAGTTCTTC. It translates to CAIGRGLADYNEQFF.

This chain connects TRBV4-1 to TRBJ2-3; 10 bases are a match to TRBD1. The ends lost 3 bases at V and 0 bases at J; junction bases unmatched: 3. There are 16 residues in the CDR3. CDR1 is MGHRA and CDR2 is YSYEKL in the germline V gene. The CDR3 here is CASSQRTGGSTDTQYF. The CDR3 DNA reads TGCGCCAGCAGCCAGAGGACAGGGGGAAGCACAGATACGCAGTATTTT.

The chain couples TRBV28 to TRBJ2-3; TRBD1 agrees at 7 bases. The CDR3 length is 14 residues. Germline lookup yields CDR1 MDHEN and CDR2 SYDVKM. With 6 bases clipped from V and 0 bases from J, the junction kept 3 bases outside the gene matches. The CDR3 reads CASSGTASTDTQYF. The DNA for the CDR3 is TGTGCCAGCAGCGGGACAGCTAGCACAGATACGCAGTATTTT.

This clone was counted a single time. The rearrangement links TRBV11-2 to TRBJ1-1; possibly TRBD1 for D (6 bases). This CDR3 spans 13 amino acids. V shed 5 bases and J shed 3 bases, with 10 bases lying between them. The germline CDR1 and CDR2 sequences are SGHAT and FQNNGV. CDR3: CASSPAGDTEAFF. The CDR3 nucleotides read TGTGCCAGCAGCCCCGCAGGGGACACTGAAGCTTTCTTT.

The genes are TRBV28 and TRBJ1-3; TRBD1 matches 7 bases. The CDR3 is 14 amino acids. Per the germline V gene, CDR1 is MDHEN and CDR2 is SYDVKM. V trimming: 10 bases; J trimming: 0 bases; junction bases outside the gene matches: 6. The chain's CDR3 is CATRDSNSGNTIYF. In DNA form, the CDR3 reads TGTGCCACTCGGGACAGCAACTCTGGAAACACCATATATTTT. Looking up the rest from reference TRBV28 and TRBJ1-3 gives the full variable domain: DVKVTQSSRYLVKRTGEKVFLECVQDMDHENMFWYRQDPGLGLRLIYFSYDVKMKEKGDIPEGYSVSREKKERFSLILESASTNQTSMYLCATRDSNSGNTIYFGEGSWLTVV.

The chain has TRBV7-2 and TRBJ1-2; TRBD1 matches 7 bases. The CDR3 is 15 residues long. Germline loops: CDR1 SGHTA, CDR2 FQGNSA. The V and J ends lost 5 bases and 4 bases, in that order; junction bases with no gene match: 10. CDR3 amino acids: CASSGDRVSGYGYTF. The CDR3 bases are TGTGCCAGCAGCGGCGACAGGGTCTCAGGCTATGGCTACACCTTC. Filled out from reference TRBV7-2 and TRBJ1-2, the complete variable domain reads GAGVSQSPSNKVTEKGKDVELRCDPISGHTALYWYRQSLGQGLEFLIYFQGNSAPDKSGLPSDRFSAERTGGSVSTLTIQRTQQEDSAVYLCASSGDRVSGYGYTFGSGTRLTVV.

The chain has TRBV25-1 and TRBJ2-7; 7 nucleotides line up with TRBD1. Trimming took 3 bases from V and 0 from J; bases not matched to a gene: 5. In germline, CDR1 is MGHDK, CDR2 SYGVNS. This CDR3 is built from 15 residues. CDR3 in DNA: TGTGCCAGCAGTGACCGGGACAGATACTCCTACGAGCAGTACTTC. As protein: CASSDRDRYSYEQYF.

The chain has TRBV7-2 and TRBJ2-5; TRBD2 might be the D (6 bases). Trimming took 3 bases from V and 7 from J, leaving 12 bases between them. This CDR3 contains 13 residues. Germline V gene lookup returns CDR1 SGHTA and CDR2 FQGNSA. CDR3 sequence reads: CASSLDGRGTQYF. As DNA, the CDR3 is TGTGCCAGCAGCTTGGATGGGCGGGGGACCCAGTACTTC.

This clone occurred a few times. The chain combines TRBV30 with TRBJ2-1; 13 bases align to TRBD2. The CDR3 loop spans 15 amino acids. Trimming removed 3 bases from V and 3 bases from J; junction bases left unmatched: 2. Germline CDR1 is GTSNPN and CDR2 is SVGIG (reference sequence). The CDR3: CAWRGLAGLYNEQFF. The CDR3, as DNA: TGTGCCTGGAGGGGACTAGCGGGACTCTACAATGAGCAGTTCTTC.

This clone was observed once. The V and J genes are TRBV29-1 and TRBJ2-1; 8 bases are a match to TRBD1. Germline V CDR1 and CDR2: SQVTM, ANQGSEA. This CDR3 contains 13 residues. Unmatched junction bases numbered 7, after V lost 3 bases and J lost 9 bases. The CDR3 loop reads CSVEQGATGEQFF. Written as DNA, the CDR3 is TGCAGCGTTGAGCAGGGGGCTACCGGTGAGCAGTTCTTC.

DNA of the CDR3: TGTGCCAGCAGCCGGCTGACAGCGATGAACACTGAAGCTTTCTTT. Its translation is CASSRLTAMNTEAFF. The gene calls are TRBV28 and TRBJ1-1; possible D gene TRBD1, 5 bases. The CDR3 is made up of 15 amino acids. V lost 6 bases and J 0 bases, leaving 14 bases between the germline ends. CDR1 MDHEN and CDR2 SYDVKM come from the germline V gene.

A few counts support this clone. The rearrangement links TRBV29-1 to TRBJ2-3; the match to TRBD2 covers 11 bases. CDR3 length: 15 residues. Per the germline V gene, CDR1 is SQVTM and CDR2 is ANQGSEA. Losses at the gene ends were 6 bases for V and 3 bases for J; bases not matched to a gene: 8. CDR3 in amino acids: CSVVLAGARTDTQYF. As DNA, the CDR3 is TGCAGCGTCGTACTAGCGGGAGCAAGGACAGATACGCAGTATTTT.

The chain combines TRBV7-8 with TRBJ1-6, with D hard to call. Germline values: CDR1 SGHVS, CDR2 FQNEAQ. V was pared by 1 base and J by 8 bases, with 3 bases between. This CDR3 contains 12 residues. CDR3 in amino acids: CASSLGDSPLHF. For the CDR3, the DNA is TGTGCCAGCAGCTTAGGAGATTCACCCCTCCACTTT.

The chain carries TRBV4-2 and TRBJ2-3; 7 bases are a match to TRBD2. This CDR3 region has 15 residues. V was clipped by 0 bases and J by 1 base; unmatched bases: 1. Germline V gives CDR1 LGHNA, CDR2 YNFKEQ. The CDR3 reads CASSQDRGGTDTQYF. For the CDR3, the DNA is TGTGCCAGCAGCCAAGATCGGGGGGGCACAGATACGCAGTATTTT.

The V call is TRBV7-2, the J call TRBJ1-1, with a possible D match to TRBD1 (5 bases). V was trimmed by 1 base and J by 4 bases, leaving 7 bases between them. CDR1 and CDR2 (germline): SGHTA, FQGNSA. CDR3 length: 13 residues. The CDR3 DNA sequence: TGTGCCAGCAGCTTAGAGGGGTTCACTGAAGCTTTCTTT. Amino acids: CASSLEGFTEAFF. The entire variable domain, with the rest obtained from reference TRBV7-2 and TRBJ1-1, is as follows: GAGVSQSPSNKVTEKGKDVELRCDPISGHTALYWYRQSLGQGLEFLIYFQGNSAPDKSGLPSDRFSAERTGGSVSTLTIQRTQQEDSAVYLCASSLEGFTEAFFGQGTRLTVV.